These 30 T cell receptor beta chains were sequenced from one sample in a study of OX40 agonist ivuxolimab in advanced cancers. The assay was immunoSEQ multiplex PCR, and TCRdb's table has in-frame clones only and misses some. This repertoire shows 35,000 to 45,000 clones, about 90% found once; its top ten account for roughly 15%. The sequencing used CD4+ or CD8+ T cells sorted from blood, collected in a trial of the OX40 agonist ivuxolimab. All receptors derive from an adult with an advanced solid tumor such as melanoma, head and neck, liver or kidney cancer.

The chain carries TRBV13 and TRBJ1-1; 7 positions match TRBD1. The CDR3 is 16 residues long. CDR1 is PRHDT and CDR2 is FYEKMQ in the germline V gene (reference sequence). The V gene end was trimmed by 0 bases and the J gene end by 4 bases; junction bases not matched to a gene: 8. CDR3 protein: CASSLGETGWSTEAFF. The CDR3, as DNA: TGTGCCAGCAGCTTAGGGGAGACAGGGTGGAGCACTGAAGCTTTCTTT.

The chain has TRBV28 and TRBJ2-7; weak D call: TRBD2 (6 bases). The CDR3 spans 14 residues. Trimming cost V 5 bases and J 3 bases, with 14 bases left between them. Germline loops: CDR1 MDHEN, CDR2 SYDVKM. The CDR3: CASSPHGSSYEQYF. In DNA, the CDR3 is TGTGCCAGCAGTCCTCACGGGAGCAGCTACGAGCAGTACTTC.

Written as DNA, the CDR3 is TGTGCCAGCAGCCCAGCCGGTAGGGAGAATGAGCAGTTCTTC. This codes for CASSPAGRENEQFF. The rearrangement joins TRBV28 to TRBJ2-1; D perhaps matches TRBD2 (5 bases). The CDR3 is made up of 14 amino acids. V lost 6 bases to trimming and J lost 7 bases, with 16 bases between them. Germline V lookup: CDR1 MDHEN, CDR2 SYDVKM.

The genes are TRBV4-1 and TRBJ2-1; either TRBD1 or TRBD2 may supply D (5 bases each). This CDR3 contains 13 residues. V was trimmed by 8 bases and J by 7 bases, leaving 15 bases between them. Per germline, CDR1 MGHRA and CDR2 YSYEKL. CDR3 sequence (DNA): TGCGCCAGCTCCCGGGACGTCGCGAATGAGCAGTTCTTC. This codes for CASSRDVANEQFF.

The V gene is TRBV6-5, the J gene TRBJ2-1; D is possibly TRBD2 (5 bases). The CDR3 spans 14 residues. V lost 8 bases, J lost 5 bases, and 16 bases lay in between. The V gene's germline CDR1 is MNHEY and CDR2 SVGAGI. CDR3 in amino acids: CASGVGVLNNEQFF. The CDR3 DNA follows: TGTGCCAGCGGGGTCGGGGTTCTCAACAATGAGCAGTTCTTC.

The chain is built from TRBV25-1 and TRBJ1-2, with D perhaps matching TRBD1 (6 bases). V lost 1 base and J lost 13, with 13 bases in between. Germline CDR1 is MGHDK and CDR2 is SYGVNS. This CDR3 comprises 12 residues. CDR3 in DNA: TGTGCCAGCAGTGAATCGCCAGGGGCCTTCACCTTC. Encoded protein: CASSESPGAFTF.

The rearrangement joins TRBV27 to TRBJ2-1, with D possibly TRBD2 on 5 matching bases. The V end lost 0 bases, the J end lost 1 base, and 7 bases lay between the germline ends. Germline V lookup: CDR1 MNHEY, CDR2 SMNVEV (reference sequence). There are 15 residues in the CDR3. The chain's CDR3 is CASSLSQRSYNEQFF. DNA of the CDR3: TGTGCCAGCAGTTTATCCCAGCGGTCCTACAATGAGCAGTTCTTC.

The chain links TRBV5-1 to TRBJ2-7; TRBD2 matches at 12 bases. This CDR3 region has 19 residues. V lost 3 bases, J lost 2 bases, and 15 bases stayed unmatched. Germline V gene sequence: CDR1 SGHRS, CDR2 YFSETQ. CDR3 bases: TGCGCCAGCAGCTGGGACCGCGGACTAGCGGGAACCTTGGCCTACGAGCAGTACTTC. As protein: CASSWDRGLAGTLAYEQYF.

The chain recombines TRBV7-6 with TRBJ1-2, with D perhaps TRBD1 (5 bases). Trimming left V 5 bases short and J 0 bases short, with 13 bases between. Germline CDR1 is SGHVS and CDR2 is FNYEAQ. The CDR3 length is 15 residues. The CDR3 spells CASSPGDSTNYGYTF. The CDR3 nucleotides read TGTGCCAGCAGCCCAGGAGACAGCACTAACTATGGCTACACCTTC.

The chain links TRBV21-1 to TRBJ2-7; TRBD2, the table's D call, lacks a check against the DNA. TRBV21-1 is reported as a pseudogene. The CDR3 loop spans 13 amino acids. The CDR3 spells CASSKVEEGEQYF. In nucleotides, the CDR3 is TGTGCCAGCAGCAAAGTTGAGGAGGGCGAGCAGTACTTC.

This clone was observed a single time. The rearrangement links TRBV12-1 to TRBJ1-3. TRBV12-1 is labeled a pseudogene. The CDR3 is 15 amino acids. CDR3 in amino acids: CASSSPAVAGNTIYF. The DNA for the CDR3 is TGTGCCAGCAGCTCCCCGGCCGTCGCAGGAAACACCATATATTTT.

The chain uses TRBV6-5 and TRBJ2-7, with D possibly TRBD2 on 6 matching bases. Germline assignment: CDR1 MNHEY and CDR2 SVGAGI. V shed 4 bases and J shed 0 bases, with 13 bases lying between them. The CDR3 sequence is 15 residues long. Written as DNA, the CDR3 is TGTGCCAGCAGTTCAGCGGGCCATAGCTCCTACGAGCAGTACTTC. This translates into CASSSAGHSSYEQYF.

This chain uses TRBV2 with TRBJ1-3; D is undetermined. Trimming removed 3 bases from V and 0 bases from J, with 6 bases in between. This CDR3 has 14 residues. Looked up from germline, CDR1 is SNHLY and CDR2 is FYNNEI. CDR3 DNA: TGTGCCAGCAGTGACACCAGCTCTGGAAACACCATATATTTT. Its protein is CASSDTSSGNTIYF.

The rearrangement joins TRBV5-4 to TRBJ2-5; 11 bases are shared with TRBD1. The CDR3 contains 17 residues. Germline CDR1 and CDR2: SGHNT and YYREEE (reference sequence). Trimming at V came to 0 bases and at J to 4 bases, leaving 8 bases not matched to a gene. CDR3 sequence reads: CASSLESVGQGAETQYF. As DNA, the CDR3 is TGTGCCAGCAGCTTGGAATCCGTCGGACAGGGGGCAGAGACCCAGTACTTC.

V is TRBV13 and J is TRBJ1-5; 8 nucleotides agree with TRBD1. The CDR3 covers 18 residues. Germline CDR1 PRHDT, CDR2 FYEKMQ (reference sequence). J was trimmed by 0 bases and V by 0 bases; bases with no gene match: 7. The CDR3 DNA sequence: TGTGCCAGCAGCTTAGGGCCCGGGACAGGAGATAGCAATCAGCCCCAGCATTTT. Amino acid sequence: CASSLGPGTGDSNQPQHF. The whole variable domain, filled in from reference TRBV13 and TRBJ1-5, reads AAGVIQSPRHLIKEKRETATLKCYPIPRHDTVYWYQQGPGQDPQFLISFYEKMQSDKGSIPDRFSAQQFSDYHSELNMSSLELGDSALYFCASSLGPGTGDSNQPQHFGDGTRLSIL.

The J gene is TRBJ2-1, the V gene TRBV14; the match to TRBD2 covers 13 bases. The CDR3 runs to 14 residues. Per germline, CDR1 SGHDN and CDR2 FVKESK. J was trimmed by 9 bases and V by 5 bases; bases with no gene match: 4. CDR3 bases: TGTGCCAGCAGCTATCGACTAGCGGGAGGTGAGCAGTTCTTC. It specifies CASSYRLAGGEQFF.

The rearrangement uses TRBV27 and TRBJ1-2; D is possibly TRBD1 (6 bases). This CDR3 region has 16 residues. Trimming cost V 3 bases and J 8 bases, with 22 bases left between them. The germline V gene encodes CDR1 MNHEY and CDR2 SMNVEV (reference sequence). This CDR3 is CASSFSSSGGAEGYTF. CDR3 in DNA: TGTGCCAGCAGTTTTTCTTCTTCGGGGGGCGCAGAAGGCTACACCTTC.

This clone was detected only once. The chain has TRBV5-8 and TRBJ2-1, with D maybe TRBD2 (5 bases). The V end was cut by 6 bases, the J end by 6 bases, with 10 bases between. This CDR3 spans 12 amino acids. Germline assignment: CDR1 SGHTS and CDR2 YDEGEE. In DNA, the CDR3 is TGTGCCAGCAAACTAGGGCTCAATGAGCAGTTCTTC. This gives the protein CASKLGLNEQFF.

The chain is built from TRBV7-2 and TRBJ1-6; D is uncertain. Germline CDR1 reads SGHTA; CDR2 reads FQGNSA. This CDR3 has 14 residues. V shed 3 bases and J shed 6 bases, with 9 bases lying between them. This chain's CDR3 is CASSFLTANSPLHF. CDR3 DNA: TGTGCCAGCAGCTTCCTGACGGCTAATTCACCCCTCCACTTT.

V usage is TRBV27 and J usage is TRBJ2-7; D not resolved. V was trimmed by 3 bases and J by 3 bases, leaving 9 bases between them. The CDR3 is 13 residues long. Per the germline V gene, CDR1 is MNHEY and CDR2 is SMNVEV (reference sequence). The CDR3 sequence: CASSLGRSYEQYF. CDR3 nucleotides: TGTGCCAGCAGTTTGGGAAGGAGCTACGAGCAGTACTTC.

The chain combines TRBV9 with TRBJ2-2; 8 bases match TRBD2. From germline, CDR1 is SGDLS and CDR2 YYNGEE. This CDR3 region has 15 residues. V trimming: 0 bases; J trimming: 7 bases; junction bases outside the gene matches: 5. CDR3 DNA sequence: TGTGCCAGCAGCGTAGTGCCTACTAGCGGCGGGGAGCTGTTTTTT. It translates to CASSVVPTSGGELFF.

The gene calls are TRBV2 and TRBJ2-2; a possible D gene is TRBD1 (5 bases). CDR3 size: 14 residues. Germline V CDR1 and CDR2: SNHLY, FYNNEI. V gave up 6 bases and J gave up 0 bases, with 8 bases separating them. CDR3 region: CASSDSPNTGELFF. The CDR3 region has the DNA TGTGCCAGCAGCGACAGCCCGAACACCGGGGAGCTGTTTTTT.

This chain uses TRBV19 with TRBJ2-1; TRBD2 agrees at 8 bases. Trimming at V came to 3 bases and at J to 7 bases, leaving 8 bases not matched to a gene. Germline lookup yields CDR1 LNHDA and CDR2 SQIVND (reference sequence). The CDR3 contains 15 residues. The chain's CDR3 is CASSIPGLDKNEQFF. In DNA, the CDR3 is TGTGCCAGTAGTATTCCGGGACTAGATAAGAATGAGCAGTTCTTC. Together with reference TRBV19 and TRBJ2-1, the CDR3 gives the full variable domain: DGGITQSPKYLFRKEGQNVTLSCEQNLNHDAMYWYRQDPGQGLRLIYYSQIVNDFQKGDIAEGYSVSREKKESFPLTVTSAQKNPTAFYLCASSIPGLDKNEQFFGPGTRLTVL.

The CDR3 DNA follows: TGTGCCAGCAGCATCCCGGGGGGGACGGAGCAGTTCTTC. Translating it yields CASSIPGGTEQFF. The rearrangement links TRBV9 to TRBJ2-1; 8 nucleotides match TRBD2. The germline CDR1 and CDR2 sequences are SGDLS and YYNGEE. The CDR3 has 13 amino acids. Trimming at V came to 4 bases and at J to 10 bases, leaving 7 bases not matched to a gene.

The chain employs TRBV29-1 and TRBJ2-1; D is ambiguous. The CDR3 runs 15 residues. Germline values: CDR1 SQVTM, CDR2 ANQGSEA. Trimming pared 6 bases from V and 0 bases from J, leaving 15 bases between. In nucleotides, the CDR3 is TGCAGCGTGAGTGACTTTTCACGCTCCTACAATGAGCAGTTCTTC. Translated, it gives CSVSDFSRSYNEQFF.

This chain joins TRBV28 and TRBJ2-1; D possibly corresponds to TRBD2 (6 bases). Per the germline V gene, CDR1 is MDHEN and CDR2 is SYDVKM. Trimming pared 5 bases from V and 8 bases from J, leaving 19 bases between. This CDR3 comprises 15 residues. CDR3 loop: CASSLRGNRRDEQFF. The DNA of the CDR3 is TGTGCCAGCAGTCTCCGGGGGAACCGGCGGGATGAGCAGTTCTTC.

The chain carries TRBV30 and TRBJ2-2; D remains ambiguous. The CDR3 loop spans 12 amino acids. The ends were cut back, 4 bases at V and 0 bases at J, with 3 bases in the middle. Germline V gene sequence: CDR1 GTSNPN, CDR2 SVGIG (reference sequence). CDR3 amino acids: CAWTSNTGELFF. CDR3 nucleotide sequence: TGTGCCTGGACATCGAACACCGGGGAGCTGTTTTTT.

The genes are TRBV5-1 and TRBJ1-5; 12 positions agree with TRBD1. Germline-derived CDR1 and CDR2 are SGHRS and YFSETQ. This CDR3 is 15 amino acids long. V was pared by 4 bases and J by 6 bases, with 5 bases of the junction left unmatched. The chain's CDR3 is CASSLGTGGPQPQHF. The CDR3 DNA reads as TGCGCCAGCAGCCTGGGGACAGGGGGCCCTCAGCCCCAGCATTTT.

V is TRBV7-9 and J is TRBJ2-6; 7 bases align to TRBD1. The CDR3 has 13 amino acids. Looked up from germline, CDR1 is SEHNR and CDR2 is FQNEAQ (reference sequence). V gave up 6 bases and J gave up 8 bases; unmatched junction bases: 4. The CDR3 region has the DNA TGTGCCAGCAGTCCGACAGGGTCCAACGTCCTGACTTTC. Protein: CASSPTGSNVLTF.

This clone was seen more than once but under ten times. The V and J genes are TRBV9 and TRBJ2-4, with a tentative D call TRBD2 (5 bases). V lost 4 bases and J lost 6, with 11 bases in between. The germline V gene has CDR1 SGDLS and CDR2 YYNGEE. The CDR3 spans 13 residues. The CDR3 protein is CASSPVEANIQYF. In nucleotides, the CDR3 is TGTGCCAGCAGCCCCGTGGAGGCAAACATTCAGTACTTC.